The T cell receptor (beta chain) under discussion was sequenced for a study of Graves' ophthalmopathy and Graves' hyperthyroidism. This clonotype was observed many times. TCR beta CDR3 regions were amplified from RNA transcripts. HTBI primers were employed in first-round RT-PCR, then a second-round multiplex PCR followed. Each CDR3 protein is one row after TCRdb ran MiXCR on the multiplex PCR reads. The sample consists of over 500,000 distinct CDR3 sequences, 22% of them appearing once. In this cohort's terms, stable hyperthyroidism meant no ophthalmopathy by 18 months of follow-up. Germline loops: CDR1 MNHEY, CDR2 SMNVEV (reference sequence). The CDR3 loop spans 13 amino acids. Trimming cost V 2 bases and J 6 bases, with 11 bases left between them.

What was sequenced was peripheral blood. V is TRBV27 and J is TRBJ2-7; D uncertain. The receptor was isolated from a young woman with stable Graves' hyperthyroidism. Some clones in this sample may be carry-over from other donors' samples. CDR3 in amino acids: CASSLTRPGEQYF. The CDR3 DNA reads TGTGCCAGCAGTTTAACCAGACCGGGCGAGCAGTACTTC.